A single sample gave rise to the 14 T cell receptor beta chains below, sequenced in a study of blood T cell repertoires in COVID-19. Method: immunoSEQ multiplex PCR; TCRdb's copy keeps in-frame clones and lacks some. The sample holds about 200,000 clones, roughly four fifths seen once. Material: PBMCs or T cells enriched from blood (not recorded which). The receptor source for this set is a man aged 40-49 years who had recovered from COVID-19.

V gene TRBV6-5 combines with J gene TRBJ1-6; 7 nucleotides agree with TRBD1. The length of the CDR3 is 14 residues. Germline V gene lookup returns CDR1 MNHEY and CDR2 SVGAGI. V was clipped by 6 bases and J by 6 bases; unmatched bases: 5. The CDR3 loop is CASSPGTVNSPLHF. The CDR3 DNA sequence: TGTGCCAGCAGCCCCGGGACAGTTAATTCACCCCTCCACTTT.

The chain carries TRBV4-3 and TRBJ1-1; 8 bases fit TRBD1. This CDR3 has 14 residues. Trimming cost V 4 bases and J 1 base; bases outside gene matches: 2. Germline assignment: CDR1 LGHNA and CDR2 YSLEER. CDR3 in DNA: TGCGCCAGCAGCCCTGGGACAGGGAACACTGAAGCTTTCTTT. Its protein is CASSPGTGNTEAFF.

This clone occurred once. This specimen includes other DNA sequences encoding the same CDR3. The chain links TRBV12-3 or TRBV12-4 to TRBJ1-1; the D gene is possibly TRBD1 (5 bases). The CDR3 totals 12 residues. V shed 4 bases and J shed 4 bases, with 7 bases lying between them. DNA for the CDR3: TGTGCCAGCAGTTCGGGGGGCACTGAAGCTTTCTTT. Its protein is CASSSGGTEAFF.

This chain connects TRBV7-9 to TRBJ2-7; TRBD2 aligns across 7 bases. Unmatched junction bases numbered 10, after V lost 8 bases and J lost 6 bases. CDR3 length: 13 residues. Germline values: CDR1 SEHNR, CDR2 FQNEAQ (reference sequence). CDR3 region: CASARNPGGEQYF. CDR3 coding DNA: TGTGCCAGCGCGCGAAACCCGGGGGGCGAGCAGTACTTC.

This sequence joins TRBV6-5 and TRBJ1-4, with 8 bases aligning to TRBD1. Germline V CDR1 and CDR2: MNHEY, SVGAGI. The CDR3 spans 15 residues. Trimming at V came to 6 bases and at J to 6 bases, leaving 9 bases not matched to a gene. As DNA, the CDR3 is TGTGCCAGCAGATCAGGGGGCGCGGGGGATGAAAAACTGTTTTTT. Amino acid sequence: CASRSGGAGDEKLFF.

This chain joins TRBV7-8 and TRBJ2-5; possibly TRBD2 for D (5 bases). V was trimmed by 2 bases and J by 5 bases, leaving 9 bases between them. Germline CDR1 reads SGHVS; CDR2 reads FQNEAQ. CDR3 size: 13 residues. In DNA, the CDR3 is TGTGCCAGCAGCTTACGGCGGAGGGAGACCCAGTACTTC. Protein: CASSLRRRETQYF.

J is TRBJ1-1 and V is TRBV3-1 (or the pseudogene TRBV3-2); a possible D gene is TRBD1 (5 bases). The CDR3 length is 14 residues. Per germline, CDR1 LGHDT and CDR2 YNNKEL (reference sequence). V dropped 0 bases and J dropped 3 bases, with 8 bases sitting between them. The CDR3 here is CASSQEGEDTEAFF. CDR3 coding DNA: TGTGCCAGCAGCCAAGAGGGGGAGGACACTGAAGCTTTCTTT.

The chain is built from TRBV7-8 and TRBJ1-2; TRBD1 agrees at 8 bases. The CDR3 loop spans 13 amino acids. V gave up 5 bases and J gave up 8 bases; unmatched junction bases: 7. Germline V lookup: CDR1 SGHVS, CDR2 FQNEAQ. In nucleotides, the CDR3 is TGTGCCAGCAGCCGACAGGGGTTCAGGGGCTACACCTTC. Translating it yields CASSRQGFRGYTF.

CDR3 loop: CASSPAWTGDGYTF. Written as DNA, the CDR3 is TGTGCCAGCTCACCAGCATGGACAGGTGATGGCTACACCTTC. The chain links TRBV18 to TRBJ1-2; TRBD1 agrees at 7 bases. This CDR3 contains 14 residues. Germline V CDR1 and CDR2: KGHSH, LQKENI. V was clipped by 2 bases and J by 6 bases; unmatched bases: 6.

In DNA form, the CDR3 reads TGCGCCAGCAGCCTGGACAGGGGCAACTATGGCTACACCTTC. Translating gives CASSLDRGNYGYTF. The chain employs TRBV4-3 and TRBJ1-2; 9 nucleotides agree with TRBD1. J gave up 2 bases and V 4 bases, and 2 bases lay outside the gene matches. The CDR3 totals 14 residues. CDR1 and CDR2 from the germline V gene are LGHNA and YSLEER.

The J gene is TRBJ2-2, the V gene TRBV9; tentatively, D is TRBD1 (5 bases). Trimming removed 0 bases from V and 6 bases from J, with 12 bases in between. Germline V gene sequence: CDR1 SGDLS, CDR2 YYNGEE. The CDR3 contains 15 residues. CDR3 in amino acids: CASSVVAGLSGELFF. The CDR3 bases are TGTGCCAGCAGCGTAGTGGCAGGGTTGTCCGGGGAGCTGTTTTTT.

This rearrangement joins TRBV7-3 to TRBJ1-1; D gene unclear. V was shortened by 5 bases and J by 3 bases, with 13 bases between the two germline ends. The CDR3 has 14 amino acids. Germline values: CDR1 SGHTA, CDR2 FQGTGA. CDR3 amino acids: CASSLRVLDTEAFF. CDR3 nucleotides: TGTGCCAGCAGCCTGCGGGTCTTGGACACTGAAGCTTTCTTT.

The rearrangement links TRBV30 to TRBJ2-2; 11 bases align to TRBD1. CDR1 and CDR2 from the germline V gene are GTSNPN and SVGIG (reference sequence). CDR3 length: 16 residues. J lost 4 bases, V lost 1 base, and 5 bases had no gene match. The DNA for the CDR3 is TGTGCCTGGAGTGATCCCGGGACAGGGGGCACCGGGGAGCTGTTTTTT. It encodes CAWSDPGTGGTGELFF. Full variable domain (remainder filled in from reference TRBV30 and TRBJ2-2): SQTIHQWPATLVQPVGSPLSLECTVEGTSNPNLYWYRQAAGRGLQLLFYSVGIGQISSEVPQNLSASRPQDRQFILSSKKLLLSDSGFYLCAWSDPGTGGTGELFFGEGSRLTVL.

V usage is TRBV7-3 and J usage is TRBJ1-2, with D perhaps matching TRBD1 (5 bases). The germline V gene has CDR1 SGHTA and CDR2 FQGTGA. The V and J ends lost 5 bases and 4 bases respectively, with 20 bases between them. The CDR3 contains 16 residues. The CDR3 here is CASSPRGGASPYGYTF. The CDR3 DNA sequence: TGTGCCAGCAGCCCGAGGGGCGGGGCCTCCCCCTATGGCTACACCTTC.